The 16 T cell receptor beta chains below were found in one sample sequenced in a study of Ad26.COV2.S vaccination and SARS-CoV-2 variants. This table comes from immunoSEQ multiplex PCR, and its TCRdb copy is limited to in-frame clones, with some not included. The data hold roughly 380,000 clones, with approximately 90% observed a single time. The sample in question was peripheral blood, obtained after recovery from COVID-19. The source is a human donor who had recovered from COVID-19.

This CDR3 is CASSERGGADTQYF. CDR3 coding DNA: TGTGCCAGCAGTGAACGAGGGGGAGCAGATACGCAGTATTTT. The chain employs TRBV6-1 and TRBJ2-3; possible D gene TRBD1, 6 bases. This CDR3 is 14 amino acids long. V gave up 2 bases and J gave up 4 bases, with 10 bases separating them. Germline values: CDR1 MNHNS, CDR2 SASEGT.

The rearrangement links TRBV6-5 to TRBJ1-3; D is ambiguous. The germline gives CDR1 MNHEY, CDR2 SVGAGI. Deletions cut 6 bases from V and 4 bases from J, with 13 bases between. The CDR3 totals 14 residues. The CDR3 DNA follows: TGTGCCAGCAGGAAAGGGCTGGGCGGAAACACCATATATTTT. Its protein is CASRKGLGGNTIYF.

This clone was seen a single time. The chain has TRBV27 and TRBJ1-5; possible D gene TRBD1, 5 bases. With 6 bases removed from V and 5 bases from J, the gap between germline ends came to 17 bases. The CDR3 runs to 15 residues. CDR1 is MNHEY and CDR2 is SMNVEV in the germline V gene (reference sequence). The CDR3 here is CASRKRVGVDQPQHF. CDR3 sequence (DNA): TGTGCCAGCAGAAAACGGGTGGGGGTCGATCAGCCCCAGCATTTT.

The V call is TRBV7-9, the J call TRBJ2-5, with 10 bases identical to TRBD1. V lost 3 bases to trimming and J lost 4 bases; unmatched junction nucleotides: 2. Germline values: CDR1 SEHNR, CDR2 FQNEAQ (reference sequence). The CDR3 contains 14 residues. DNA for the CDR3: TGTGCCAGCAGCTTCCGGACAGGGGGAGAGACCCAGTACTTC. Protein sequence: CASSFRTGGETQYF. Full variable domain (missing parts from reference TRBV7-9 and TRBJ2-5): DTGVSQNPRHKITKRGQNVTFRCDPISEHNRLYWYRQTLGQGPEFLTYFQNEAQLEKSRLLSDRFSAERPKGSFSTLEIQRTEQGDSAMYLCASSFRTGGETQYFGPGTRLLVL.

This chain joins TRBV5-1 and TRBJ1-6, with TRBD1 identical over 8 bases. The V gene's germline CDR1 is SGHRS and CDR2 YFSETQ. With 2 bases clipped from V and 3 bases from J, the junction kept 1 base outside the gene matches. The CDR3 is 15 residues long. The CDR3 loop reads CASSFGQGYNSPLHF. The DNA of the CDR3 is TGCGCCAGCAGCTTTGGACAGGGCTATAATTCACCCCTCCACTTT.

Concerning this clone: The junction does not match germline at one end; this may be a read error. In DNA, the CDR3 is TGTGCTAGCAGCCGAGGACAGCGGCCTAATGAAAAACTGTTTTTT. The encoded protein is CASSRGQRPNEKLFF. V usage is TRBV7-7 and J usage is TRBJ1-4, with a tentative D call TRBD1 (6 bases). Germline V gene sequence: CDR1 SSHAT, CDR2 FNYEAQ (reference sequence). The CDR3 sequence is 15 residues long. Looking up the rest from reference TRBV7-7 and TRBJ1-4 gives the full variable domain: GAGVSQSPRYKVTKRGQDVTLRCDPISSHATLYWYQQALGQGPEFLTYFNYEAQPDKSGLPSDRFSAERPEGSISTLTIQRTEQRDSAMYRCASSRGQRPNEKLFFGSGTQLSVL.

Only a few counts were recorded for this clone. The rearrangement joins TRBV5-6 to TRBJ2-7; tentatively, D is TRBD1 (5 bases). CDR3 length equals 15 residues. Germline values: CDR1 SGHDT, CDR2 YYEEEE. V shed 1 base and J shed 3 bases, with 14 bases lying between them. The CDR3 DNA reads TGTGCCAGCAGCTTGTTGAGTGACAGATTCTACGAGCAGTACTTC. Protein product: CASSLLSDRFYEQYF.

CDR3 sequence (DNA): TGTGCCATCAGTGAGCAGGGAACAGCTAACTATGGCTACACCTTC. Its protein product is CAISEQGTANYGYTF. The chain is built from TRBV10-3 and TRBJ1-2, with a tentative D call TRBD1 (5 bases). Germline assignment: CDR1 ENHRY and CDR2 SYGVKD. This CDR3 has 15 residues. The V end lost 2 bases, the J end lost 0 bases, and 10 bases lay between the germline ends.

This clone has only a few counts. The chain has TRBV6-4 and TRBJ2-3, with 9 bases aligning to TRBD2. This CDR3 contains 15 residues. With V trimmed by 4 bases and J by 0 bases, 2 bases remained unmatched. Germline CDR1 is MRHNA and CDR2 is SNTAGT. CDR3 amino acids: CASSALAGSTDTQYF. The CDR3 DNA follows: TGTGCCAGCAGTGCCCTAGCGGGGAGCACAGATACGCAGTATTTT.

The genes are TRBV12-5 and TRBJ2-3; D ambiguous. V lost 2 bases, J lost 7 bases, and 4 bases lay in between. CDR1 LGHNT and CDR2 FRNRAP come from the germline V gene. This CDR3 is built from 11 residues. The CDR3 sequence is CASGLQNTQYF. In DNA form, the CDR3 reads TGTGCTAGTGGTTTGCAAAATACGCAGTATTTT. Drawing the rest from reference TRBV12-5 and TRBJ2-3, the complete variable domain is DARVTQTPRHKVTEMGQEVTMRCQPILGHNTVFWYRQTMMQGLELLAYFRNRAPLDDSGMPKDRFSAEMPDATLATLKIQPSEPRDSAVYFCASGLQNTQYFGPGTRLTVL.

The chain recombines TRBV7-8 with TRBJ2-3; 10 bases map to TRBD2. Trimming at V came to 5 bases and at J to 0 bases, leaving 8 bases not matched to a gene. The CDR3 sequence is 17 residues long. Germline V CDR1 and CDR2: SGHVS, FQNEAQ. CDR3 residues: CASSRVPGLASTDTQYF. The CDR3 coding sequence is TGTGCCAGCAGCCGAGTACCGGGACTAGCGAGCACAGATACGCAGTATTTT. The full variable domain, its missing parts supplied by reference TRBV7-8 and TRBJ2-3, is GAGVSQSPRYKVAKRGQDVALRCDPISGHVSLFWYQQALGQGPEFLTYFQNEAQLDKSGLPSDRFFAERPEGSVSTLKIQRTQQEDSAVYLCASSRVPGLASTDTQYFGPGTRLTVL.

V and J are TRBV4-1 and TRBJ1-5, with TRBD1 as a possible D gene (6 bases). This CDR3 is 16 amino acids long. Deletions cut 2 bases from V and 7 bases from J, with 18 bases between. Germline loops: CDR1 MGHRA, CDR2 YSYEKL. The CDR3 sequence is CASSQIPLGQGQPQHF. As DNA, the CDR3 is TGCGCCAGCAGCCAAATTCCGCTGGGGCAGGGGCAGCCCCAGCATTTT.

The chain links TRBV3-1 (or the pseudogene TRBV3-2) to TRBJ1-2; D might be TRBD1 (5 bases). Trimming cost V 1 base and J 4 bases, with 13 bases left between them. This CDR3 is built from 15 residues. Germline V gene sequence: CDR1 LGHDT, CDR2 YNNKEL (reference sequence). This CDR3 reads CASSQALGTLYGYTF. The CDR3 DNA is TGTGCCAGCAGCCAAGCTCTCGGGACTCTCTATGGCTACACCTTC.

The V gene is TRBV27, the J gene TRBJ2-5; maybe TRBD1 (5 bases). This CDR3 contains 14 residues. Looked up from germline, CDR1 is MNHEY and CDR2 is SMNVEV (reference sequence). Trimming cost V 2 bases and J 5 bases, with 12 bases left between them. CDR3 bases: TGTGCCAGCAGTTTAGCAGGGCGCTCTGAGACCCAGTACTTC. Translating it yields CASSLAGRSETQYF.

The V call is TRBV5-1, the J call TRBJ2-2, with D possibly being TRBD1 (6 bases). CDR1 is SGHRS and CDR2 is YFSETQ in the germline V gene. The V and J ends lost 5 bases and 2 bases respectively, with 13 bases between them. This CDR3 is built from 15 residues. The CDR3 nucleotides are TGCGCCAGCAGGATAGGACAGACTAACACCGGGGAGCTGTTTTTT. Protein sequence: CASRIGQTNTGELFF.

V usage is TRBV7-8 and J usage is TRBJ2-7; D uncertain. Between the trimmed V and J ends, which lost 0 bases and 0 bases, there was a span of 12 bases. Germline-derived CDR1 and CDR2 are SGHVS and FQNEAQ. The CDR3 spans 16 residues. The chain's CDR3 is CASSLADPMSSYEQYF. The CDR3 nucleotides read TGTGCCAGCAGCTTAGCAGACCCTATGAGCTCCTACGAGCAGTACTTC.